The 23 T cell receptor beta chains listed next were all sequenced from one sample in a study of blood T cell repertoires in COVID-19. Clones were read by immunoSEQ multiplex PCR, and TCRdb kept only the in-frame ones, dropping some. The table records roughly 17,000 clones, around 80% of them present only once. The source material was peripheral blood. Every receptor here comes from a man aged 60-69 years with active or convalescent COVID-19.

The V gene is TRBV5-6, the J gene TRBJ2-5, with TRBD2 as a possible D gene (5 bases). The V and J ends lost 0 bases and 5 bases respectively, with 14 bases between them. This CDR3 contains 15 residues. Germline CDR1 reads SGHDT; CDR2 reads YYEEEE. The CDR3 reads CASSLVSITGETQYF. The CDR3 nucleotides are TGTGCCAGCAGCTTGGTCAGTATCACGGGGGAGACCCAGTACTTC.

This chain joins TRBV7-6 and TRBJ2-7, with TRBD1 matching over 8 bases. V shed 5 bases and J 0 bases; nucleotides not matched to a gene: 6. The CDR3 length is 15 residues. Per the germline V gene, CDR1 is SGHVS and CDR2 is FNYEAQ. CDR3 sequence: CASSLGQGNSYEQYF. The DNA of the CDR3 is TGTGCCAGCAGCCTAGGACAGGGCAACTCCTACGAGCAGTACTTC.

This clone was found a few times. The gene calls are TRBV24-1 and TRBJ1-2, with 8 bases lining up with TRBD1. Germline V gene data show CDR1 as KGHDR and CDR2 as SFDVKD. V lost 9 bases to trimming and J lost 0 bases; unmatched junction nucleotides: 5. The CDR3 consists of 14 residues. The CDR3 DNA reads TGTGCCACCCAAGGACAGGGAGCTAACTATGGCTACACCTTC. Translating gives CATQGQGANYGYTF.

J is TRBJ1-6 and V is TRBV6-5; a weak D match, TRBD1 (5 bases). V was trimmed by 5 bases and J by 9 bases, leaving 14 bases between them. The CDR3 extends over 14 amino acids. From germline, CDR1 is MNHEY and CDR2 SVGAGI. This CDR3 reads CASSQTVLGSPLHF. For the CDR3, the DNA is TGTGCCAGCAGTCAGACAGTTTTGGGTTCACCCCTCCACTTT.

The rearrangement links TRBV30 to TRBJ2-3; possible D gene TRBD1, 6 bases. The length of the CDR3 is 13 residues. V lost 1 base and J lost 8, with 13 bases in between. Germline V gives CDR1 GTSNPN, CDR2 SVGIG (reference sequence). This CDR3 is CAWSGQVGTTQYF. The CDR3 DNA reads TGTGCCTGGAGTGGACAGGTAGGGACTACGCAGTATTTT.

The J gene is TRBJ1-4, the V gene TRBV7-9; D gene uncertain. The germline V gene encodes CDR1 SEHNR and CDR2 FQNEAQ (reference sequence). The CDR3 consists of 16 residues. The V gene lost 4 bases and the J gene lost 2 bases, with 14 bases spanning the gap. The CDR3, as DNA: TGTGCCAGCAGCTCTGGTCAGGTGATTACTAATGAAAAACTGTTTTTT. Protein: CASSSGQVITNEKLFF.

The chain joins TRBV10-3 to TRBJ2-3; TRBD2 is a possible D gene (7 bases). Trimming removed 7 bases from V and 1 base from J, with 15 bases in between. Germline CDR1 and CDR2: ENHRY and SYGVKD. The CDR3 spans 15 residues. The CDR3 DNA reads TGTGCCATCAAAAGGGGGGGTCAGGGCACAGATACGCAGTATTTT. Residues: CAIKRGGQGTDTQYF.

The rearrangement uses TRBV3-1 (or the pseudogene TRBV3-2) and TRBJ1-2, with 9 nucleotides matching TRBD1. Trimming at V came to 0 bases and at J to 4 bases, leaving 12 bases not matched to a gene. The CDR3 spans 18 residues. Per germline, CDR1 LGHDT and CDR2 YNNKEL (reference sequence). CDR3 protein: CASSQDRPGQGFSYGYTF. The CDR3 DNA is TGTGCCAGCAGCCAAGATCGACCGGGACAGGGTTTCTCCTATGGCTACACCTTC.

This chain connects TRBV19 to TRBJ1-2; 9 nucleotides line up with TRBD1. Germline V CDR1 and CDR2: LNHDA, SQIVND (reference sequence). V trimming: 6 bases; J trimming: 4 bases; junction bases outside the gene matches: 9. This CDR3 spans 15 amino acids. The CDR3 spells CASRTSGQGAYGYTF. DNA for the CDR3: TGTGCCAGTAGAACCTCGGGACAGGGCGCCTATGGCTACACCTTC.

The J gene is TRBJ1-5, the V gene TRBV23-1, with 10 nucleotides matching TRBD1. TRBV23-1 is given ORF status, its function remaining uncertain. J lost 0 bases, V lost 11 bases, and 13 bases had no gene match. The CDR3 runs 17 residues. The CDR3, as DNA: TGCGCCTTCCTTTTCCGGGACAGGGGCTTTAGCAATCAGCCCCAGCATTTT. It specifies CAFLFRDRGFSNQPQHF.

This chain uses TRBV4-2 with TRBJ2-7; 7 nucleotides line up with TRBD2. In germline, CDR1 is LGHNA, CDR2 YNFKEQ. The CDR3 is 15 amino acids. Trimming took 0 bases from V and 3 from J; bases not matched to a gene: 5. The CDR3 bases are TGTGCCAGCAGCCAAGATGCAAGCGGGAACTACGAGCAGTACTTC. Translated: CASSQDASGNYEQYF.

This clone has a single count. This chain uses TRBV7-9 with TRBJ1-2; 9 nucleotides align to TRBD1. The CDR3 spans 16 residues. Germline V CDR1 and CDR2: SEHNR, FQNEAQ (reference sequence). V was pared by 3 bases and J by 7 bases, with 12 bases of the junction left unmatched. This CDR3 is CASSFDLQGALSGYTF. The DNA for the CDR3 is TGTGCCAGCAGCTTCGACTTACAGGGGGCACTGAGTGGCTACACCTTC.

The genes are TRBV5-1 and TRBJ2-7, with 12 bases aligning to TRBD1. J lost 7 bases, V lost 1 base, and 9 bases had no gene match. Germline V gives CDR1 SGHRS, CDR2 YFSETQ. The CDR3 contains 16 residues. The DNA for the CDR3 is TGCGCCAGCAGCTTGACACCGGGACAGGGGGCGTGGGAGCAGTACTTC. Its translation is CASSLTPGQGAWEQYF.

The table lists this clone with a count of one. The rearrangement links TRBV29-1 to TRBJ2-3; D call uncertain. Germline CDR1 SQVTM, CDR2 ANQGSEA. The CDR3 runs to 14 residues. Trimming removed 4 bases from V and 3 bases from J, with 14 bases in between. The CDR3 spells CSVAVRVVTDTQYF. CDR3 DNA sequence: TGCAGCGTTGCTGTTCGGGTGGTGACAGATACGCAGTATTTT.

This clone has just one count. The rearrangement uses TRBV28 and TRBJ2-3, with 10 bases that match TRBD2. The CDR3 spans 16 residues. CDR1 MDHEN and CDR2 SYDVKM come from the germline V gene. Trimming at V came to 4 bases and at J to 5 bases, leaving 9 bases not matched to a gene. The CDR3 bases are TGTGCCAGCAGTTCCACTAGCGGGGTCAAACTAGATACGCAGTATTTT. It is translated as CASSSTSGVKLDTQYF. Full variable domain (missing parts from reference TRBV28 and TRBJ2-3): DVKVTQSSRYLVKRTGEKVFLECVQDMDHENMFWYRQDPGLGLRLIYFSYDVKMKEKGDIPEGYSVSREKKERFSLILESASTNQTSMYLCASSSTSGVKLDTQYFGPGTRLTVL.

This chain uses TRBV28 with TRBJ2-4; TRBD2 matches at 8 bases. This CDR3 has 13 residues. Germline V CDR1 and CDR2: MDHEN, SYDVKM. V gave up 3 bases and J gave up 7 bases; unmatched junction bases: 2. The CDR3 sequence: CASSFGGGNIQYF. In DNA form, the CDR3 reads TGTGCCAGCAGTTTCGGCGGGGGGAACATTCAGTACTTC.

This sequence joins TRBV6-6 and TRBJ1-6; D unresolved. V lost 8 bases to trimming and J lost 6 bases, with 17 bases between them. This CDR3 spans 15 amino acids. Germline-derived CDR1 and CDR2 are MNHNY and SVGAGI (reference sequence). The CDR3 DNA reads as TGTGCCAGCCTCCTTGGACGGGATGGTAATTCACCCCTCCACTTT. This codes for CASLLGRDGNSPLHF.

The chain uses TRBV6-5 and TRBJ2-3; 8 nucleotides align to TRBD2. V lost 4 bases, J lost 0 bases, and 6 bases stayed unmatched. CDR3 length: 16 amino acids. Germline V gene data show CDR1 as MNHEY and CDR2 as SVGAGI. CDR3 coding DNA: TGTGCCAGCAGTTCAACTAGCGGTACTAGCACAGATACGCAGTATTTT. It codes for CASSSTSGTSTDTQYF.

V is TRBV6-5 and J is TRBJ1-4; TRBD1 aligns across 8 bases. Germline assignment: CDR1 MNHEY and CDR2 SVGAGI. This CDR3 has 14 amino acids. V dropped 7 bases and J dropped 7; count of bases not matched to a gene: 8. Here the CDR3 reads CASTQGAVREKLFF. The CDR3 nucleotides are TGTGCCAGCACTCAGGGGGCCGTGCGTGAAAAACTGTTTTTT.

CDR3 coding DNA: TGTGCCTCCCGCCGAAGCACGGGACAGTCTAAAGAGACCCAGTACTTC. Protein product: CASRRSTGQSKETQYF. This chain joins TRBV19 and TRBJ2-5; the match to TRBD1 covers 7 bases. The CDR3 consists of 16 residues. The junction had 18 bases not matched to a gene; V was cut back by 11 bases and J by 3 bases. Germline loops: CDR1 LNHDA, CDR2 SQIVND (reference sequence).

The gene calls are TRBV6-2 or TRBV6-3 and TRBJ1-4; D is unresolved. Germline CDR1 and CDR2: MNHEY and SVGEGT. V lost 6 bases, J lost 8 bases, and 10 bases lay in between. The CDR3 consists of 12 residues. This chain's CDR3 is CASSPRGEKLFF. CDR3 in DNA: TGTGCCAGCAGCCCCAGAGGGGAAAAACTGTTTTTT.

The J gene is TRBJ1-4, the V gene TRBV28, with 7 bases lining up with TRBD1. CDR1 is MDHEN and CDR2 is SYDVKM in the germline V gene. The trim removed 5 bases at V and 3 bases at J, leaving 6 bases unmatched. The CDR3 is 15 residues long. Here the CDR3 reads CASSAAGGPNEKLFF. The CDR3 coding sequence is TGTGCCAGCAGTGCGGCAGGGGGGCCTAATGAAAAACTGTTTTTT.

This chain uses TRBV6-5 with TRBJ1-6; D not resolved. Germline values: CDR1 MNHEY, CDR2 SVGAGI. The CDR3 length is 14 residues. The V end was cut by 7 bases, the J end by 7 bases, with 14 bases between. This CDR3 reads CASNPTYNNSPLHF. CDR3 nucleotides: TGTGCCAGCAACCCGACATATAACAATTCACCCCTCCACTTT.